Listed below are T cell receptor beta chains from one sample, sequenced in a study of shared clonotypes between healthy human individuals. TCRdb keeps only in-frame clones here, not all; method: immunoSEQ multiplex PCR. Of around 940,000 clones listed, approximately 80% are singletons. The specimen was memory CD4+ T cells sorted from blood. These receptors were taken from a man aged 18 to 29 in good health. Each CDR3 is given with its conserved first and last residue. Fields, in order: CDR3 protein, CDR3 DNA, clone size, D gene, V gene, J gene. The D gene is left open where the match is weak. Clone size is shown for a subset of rows, as once, few, many or a class of expanded clone.

CDR3aa: CASSEDRGPLKLFF; CDR3nt: TGTGCCAGCAGCGAGGACAGGGGGCCCCTGAAACTGTTTTTT; abundance: many; d_gene: TRBD1; v_gene: TRBV6-5; j_gene: TRBJ1-4
CDR3aa: CASRRKSESTDTQYF; CDR3nt: TGTGCCAGCAGACGAAAGTCTGAGAGCACAGATACGCAGTATTTT; abundance: .; d_gene: .; v_gene: TRBV6-5; j_gene: TRBJ2-3
CDR3aa: CATNRAGGTNQPQHF; CDR3nt: TGTGCCACCAATCGTGCAGGGGGAACCAATCAGCCCCAGCATTTT; abundance: .; d_gene: .; v_gene: TRBV21-1; j_gene: TRBJ1-5
CDR3aa: CASSHLSSSYNSPLHF; CDR3nt: TGTGCCAGCAGCCATCTCAGTAGCTCCTATAATTCACCCCTCCACTTT; abundance: .; d_gene: .; v_gene: TRBV11-1; j_gene: TRBJ1-6
CDR3aa: CASSDPGTGDGYTF; CDR3nt: TGTGCCAGCAGCGATCCCGGGACAGGGGATGGCTACACCTTC; abundance: many; d_gene: TRBD1; v_gene: TRBV7-3; j_gene: TRBJ1-2
CDR3aa: CASSLTGGSLYETQYF; CDR3nt: TGTGCCAGCAGCTTAACGGGAGGCTCATTATATGAGACCCAGTACTTC; abundance: .; d_gene: TRBD2; v_gene: TRBV7-2; j_gene: TRBJ2-5
CDR3aa: CASSQDRLAKNIQYF; CDR3nt: TGTGCCAGCAGCCAAGATAGGTTAGCCAAAAACATTCAGTACTTC; abundance: few; d_gene: .; v_gene: TRBV4-2; j_gene: TRBJ2-4
CDR3aa: CASSLDGQGIYGYTF; CDR3nt: TGCGCCAGCAGCTTGGATGGACAGGGGATCTATGGCTACACCTTC; abundance: .; d_gene: TRBD1; v_gene: TRBV5-1; j_gene: TRBJ1-2
CDR3aa: CASGTGGKDTQYF; CDR3nt: TGTGCCAGCGGGACAGGGGGCAAAGATACGCAGTATTTT; abundance: .; d_gene: TRBD1; v_gene: TRBV6-6; j_gene: TRBJ2-3
CDR3aa: CAWNPTGTYEQYF; CDR3nt: TGTGCCTGGAATCCGACAGGAACCTACGAGCAGTACTTC; abundance: .; d_gene: .; v_gene: TRBV30; j_gene: TRBJ2-7
CDR3aa: CASSPWTSTDTQYF; CDR3nt: TGTGCCAGCAGCCCGTGGACCAGCACAGATACGCAGTATTTT; abundance: .; d_gene: .; v_gene: TRBV7-9; j_gene: TRBJ2-3
CDR3aa: CASSQSRQGMNGYTF; CDR3nt: TGTGCCAGCAGCCAATCCAGGCAGGGGATGAATGGCTACACCTTC; abundance: .; d_gene: .; v_gene: TRBV16; j_gene: TRBJ1-2
CDR3aa: CASTLGSYEQFF; CDR3nt: TGCGCCAGCACCCTGGGGAGTTATGAGCAGTTCTTC; abundance: once; d_gene: .; v_gene: TRBV5-1; j_gene: TRBJ2-1
CDR3aa: CSVELVARDYGYTF; CDR3nt: TGCAGCGTTGAACTGGTTGCCAGGGACTATGGCTACACCTTC; abundance: .; d_gene: .; v_gene: TRBV29-1; j_gene: TRBJ1-2
CDR3aa: CASREEPGGNYGYTF; CDR3nt: TGTGCCAGCAGAGAGGAGCCTGGGGGGAACTATGGCTACACCTTC; abundance: .; d_gene: .; v_gene: TRBV6-4; j_gene: TRBJ1-2
CDR3aa: CASSLRDSGANVLTF; CDR3nt: TGTGCCAGCAGCTTAAGAGACTCTGGGGCCAACGTCCTGACTTTC; abundance: .; d_gene: .; v_gene: TRBV11-2; j_gene: TRBJ2-6
CDR3aa: CASSQQFGGATTQYF; CDR3nt: TGTGCCAGCAGCCAACAGTTCGGTGGGGCGACGACCCAGTACTTC; abundance: once; d_gene: .; v_gene: TRBV7-9; j_gene: TRBJ2-5
CDR3aa: CSVAPGLRETQYF; CDR3nt: TGCAGCGTAGCTCCAGGGCTAAGGGAGACCCAGTACTTC; abundance: .; d_gene: .; v_gene: TRBV29-1; j_gene: TRBJ2-5
CDR3aa: CASSPPTSGVRRDTQYF; CDR3nt: TGTGCCAGCAGCCCTCCTACTTCCGGGGTGCGGCGAGATACGCAGTATTTT; abundance: few; d_gene: .; v_gene: TRBV7-2; j_gene: TRBJ2-3
CDR3aa: CASSPDPGANSPLHF; CDR3nt: TGTGCCAGCAGCCCCGACCCCGGAGCCAATTCACCCCTCCACTTT; abundance: .; d_gene: .; v_gene: TRBV9; j_gene: TRBJ1-6
CDR3aa: CASSQDLKGSQFF; CDR3nt: TGTGCCAGCAGCCAGGACCTTAAGGGGAGTCAGTTCTTC; abundance: .; d_gene: .; v_gene: TRBV4-2; j_gene: TRBJ2-1
CDR3aa: CASSSSGTPPETQYF; CDR3nt: TGTGCCAGCAGTTCTTCAGGGACCCCTCCAGAGACCCAGTACTTC; abundance: .; d_gene: .; v_gene: TRBV27; j_gene: TRBJ2-5
CDR3aa: CASSLDSQPQHF; CDR3nt: TGTGCCAGCAGCTTAGACTCACAGCCCCAGCATTTT; abundance: few; d_gene: .; v_gene: TRBV7-9; j_gene: TRBJ1-5
CDR3aa: CASRRTRTDTQYF; CDR3nt: TGCGCCAGCAGGAGGACACGCACAGATACGCAGTATTTT; abundance: .; d_gene: .; v_gene: TRBV5-1; j_gene: TRBJ2-3
CDR3aa: CASSYSFGTTEAFF; CDR3nt: TGTGCCAGCAGTTACTCATTCGGGACCACTGAAGCTTTCTTT; abundance: .; d_gene: .; v_gene: TRBV6-5; j_gene: TRBJ1-1
CDR3aa: CSVLGQGGEQYF; CDR3nt: TGCAGCGTTCTGGGACAGGGTGGCGAGCAGTACTTC; abundance: .; d_gene: TRBD1; v_gene: TRBV29-1; j_gene: TRBJ2-7
CDR3aa: CASTRAGGVNEQFF; CDR3nt: TGTGCCAGCACTCGCGCAGGGGGAGTCAATGAGCAGTTCTTC; abundance: .; d_gene: TRBD1; v_gene: TRBV27; j_gene: TRBJ2-1
CDR3aa: CASSFRARGPSSTDTQYF; CDR3nt: TGTGCCAGCAGCTTCCGGGCCAGGGGGCCTTCTAGCACAGATACGCAGTATTTT; abundance: few; d_gene: TRBD1; v_gene: TRBV7-6; j_gene: TRBJ2-3
CDR3aa: CASSQRFGRAQNTEAFF; CDR3nt: TGTGCCAGCAGCCAAAGGTTCGGAAGGGCTCAGAACACTGAAGCTTTCTTT; abundance: .; d_gene: .; v_gene: TRBV14; j_gene: TRBJ1-1
CDR3aa: CAWSASAVTEAFF; CDR3nt: TGTGCCTGGAGCGCCTCGGCAGTCACTGAAGCTTTCTTT; abundance: many; d_gene: .; v_gene: TRBV30; j_gene: TRBJ1-1
CDR3aa: CASGLGLAGGRIDEQFF; CDR3nt: TGTGCTAGTGGTCTAGGACTAGCGGGAGGGCGCATCGATGAGCAGTTCTTC; abundance: .; d_gene: TRBD2; v_gene: TRBV12-5; j_gene: TRBJ2-1
CDR3aa: CASSSGGGSYEQYF; CDR3nt: TGTGCCAGCAGCTCCGGCGGGGGCTCCTACGAGCAGTACTTC; abundance: .; d_gene: TRBD2; v_gene: TRBV11-3; j_gene: TRBJ2-7
CDR3aa: CASSSRLDTQYF; CDR3nt: TGCGCCAGCAGCAGTCGACTAGATACGCAGTATTTT; abundance: .; d_gene: .; v_gene: TRBV5-1; j_gene: TRBJ2-3
CDR3aa: CASSEALLRDRDTGELFF; CDR3nt: TGTGCCAGCAGTGAAGCTTTACTCAGGGATAGGGACACCGGGGAGCTGTTTTTT; abundance: .; d_gene: .; v_gene: TRBV6-1; j_gene: TRBJ2-2
CDR3aa: CASSEGDNQPQHF; CDR3nt: TGCGCCAGCAGTGAGGGGGATAATCAGCCCCAGCATTTT; abundance: .; d_gene: .; v_gene: TRBV10-2; j_gene: TRBJ1-5
CDR3aa: CASKGQQTTQYF; CDR3nt: TGTGCCAGCAAGGGCCAACAGACGACCCAGTACTTC; abundance: .; d_gene: .; v_gene: TRBV28; j_gene: TRBJ2-5
CDR3aa: CASSFPPSTGELFF; CDR3nt: TGCGCCAGCAGCTTCCCCCCAAGCACCGGGGAGCTGTTTTTT; abundance: .; d_gene: .; v_gene: TRBV5-1; j_gene: TRBJ2-2
CDR3aa: CASSISPASGSYADEQFF; CDR3nt: TGTGCCAGTAGTATTAGTCCGGCTAGCGGGAGTTACGCGGATGAGCAGTTCTTC; abundance: .; d_gene: TRBD2; v_gene: TRBV19; j_gene: TRBJ2-1
CDR3aa: CASSPVDRSGGYTF; CDR3nt: TGTGCCAGCTCACCAGTGGACAGGAGCGGGGGCTACACCTTC; abundance: .; d_gene: TRBD1; v_gene: TRBV18; j_gene: TRBJ1-2
CDR3aa: CASSPSTGGTDTQYF; CDR3nt: TGTGCCAGCAGCCCATCCACGGGCGGCACAGATACGCAGTATTTT; abundance: .; d_gene: .; v_gene: TRBV7-9; j_gene: TRBJ2-3
CDR3aa: CAISVGGGTDTQYF; CDR3nt: TGTGCCATCAGTGTCGGGGGGGGCACAGATACGCAGTATTTT; abundance: .; d_gene: TRBD2; v_gene: TRBV10-3; j_gene: TRBJ2-3
CDR3aa: CACDRTITEAFF; CDR3nt: TGTGCCTGCGACAGAACTATCACTGAAGCTTTCTTT; abundance: few; d_gene: .; v_gene: TRBV30; j_gene: TRBJ1-1
CDR3aa: CASSLTTTSTDTQYF; CDR3nt: TGTGCCAGCAGCTTAACGACGACTAGCACAGATACGCAGTATTTT; abundance: .; d_gene: .; v_gene: TRBV7-3; j_gene: TRBJ2-3
CDR3aa: CASSFPGGTEAFF; CDR3nt: TGTGCCAGCAGTTTCCCAGGGGGCACTGAAGCTTTCTTT; abundance: .; d_gene: TRBD1; v_gene: TRBV28; j_gene: TRBJ1-1
CDR3aa: CASSMAGGNSGTVNEQYF; CDR3nt: TGTGCCAGTAGTATGGCGGGGGGGAATAGCGGGACAGTGAACGAGCAGTACTTC; abundance: .; d_gene: TRBD2; v_gene: TRBV19; j_gene: TRBJ2-7